This passage covers 8 T cell receptor beta chains from one sample sequenced in a study of T cell responses to AZD1222 COVID-19 vaccine (dated by TCRdb to the early 2020s). The time point label, as the study defines it: baseline before first vaccination. Library preparation employed the immunoSEQ multiplex PCR assay. Sourced from immuneACCESS, this table was stored by TCRdb with only in-frame sequences that have V and J called. A share of the clones is absent; for the studies checked, an unresolved V gene accounts for under half, and the remainder has no known explanation. In this sample the table shows approximately 150,000 clones, approximately 90% of which occur a single time. Around 5% of the sample lies in the top ten. Sample: peripheral blood, taken on day 0 of AZD1222 vaccination. The receptors were sampled from an adult in good health.

This clone has just one count. This chain links TRBV6-5 with TRBJ2-7; D is ambiguous. The V and J ends lost 0 bases and 3 bases respectively, with 9 bases between them. The length of the CDR3 is 14 residues. The V gene's germline CDR1 is MNHEY and CDR2 SVGAGI. The CDR3 region has the DNA TGTGCCAGCAGTTACTCCGGTCATCTCTACGAGCAGTACTTC. As protein: CASSYSGHLYEQYF.

This clone has only one observation. The gene calls are TRBV11-2 and TRBJ2-1; D uncertain. Trimming shortened V by 1 base and J by 7 bases, and 11 bases separated the two germline ends. Germline values: CDR1 SGHAT, CDR2 FQNNGV. The CDR3 extends over 14 amino acids. Written as DNA, the CDR3 is TGTGCCAGCAGCTTAGGGGTGGGTGCTAATGAGCAGTTCTTC. Its translation: CASSLGVGANEQFF.

The chain has TRBV28 and TRBJ2-2; no definite D call. V was clipped by 3 bases and J by 5 bases, with 7 bases between them. In germline, CDR1 is MDHEN, CDR2 SYDVKM. This CDR3 spans 13 amino acids. CDR3 protein: CASSLKQTGELFF. CDR3 DNA sequence: TGTGCCAGCAGTTTGAAGCAAACCGGGGAGCTGTTTTTT.

The V call is TRBV5-4, the J call TRBJ2-2, with D possibly TRBD2 on 5 matching bases. The CDR3 has 15 residues. Germline V CDR1 and CDR2: SGHNT, YYREEE (reference sequence). V was clipped by 2 bases and J by 7 bases, with 15 bases between them. CDR3 DNA: TGTGCCAGCAGCTTCCTTAGTATACGGGGCGGGGAGCTGTTTTTT. It specifies CASSFLSIRGGELFF.

The CDR3 DNA is TGTGCCAGCAGTAAGGTTAGCTCCTACAATGAGCAGTTCTTC. It is translated as CASSKVSSYNEQFF. This chain links TRBV27 with TRBJ2-1, with D uncertain. Trimming took 5 bases from V and 0 from J, leaving 8 bases between them. CDR1 and CDR2 (germline): MNHEY, SMNVEV (reference sequence). The CDR3 extends over 14 amino acids.

The V and J genes are TRBV18 and TRBJ1-1; no reliable D call. Trimming removed 3 bases from V and 1 base from J, with 9 bases in between. The CDR3 totals 14 residues. The germline V gene encodes CDR1 KGHSH and CDR2 LQKENI. The CDR3 sequence: CASSPQDGNTEAFF. CDR3 sequence (DNA): TGTGCCAGCTCACCGCAGGACGGGAACACTGAAGCTTTCTTT.

The chain joins TRBV7-8 to TRBJ1-5; weak D call: TRBD1 (5 bases). This CDR3 contains 14 residues. The V and J ends lost 5 bases and 4 bases respectively, with 12 bases between them. Germline CDR1 reads SGHVS; CDR2 reads FQNEAQ. CDR3 protein: CASSPTEANQPQHF. The CDR3 nucleotides read TGTGCCAGCAGCCCGACAGAGGCGAATCAGCCCCAGCATTTT.

The chain carries TRBV6-1 and TRBJ2-1; a possible D gene is TRBD2 (6 bases). Trimming took 5 bases from V and 14 from J, leaving 13 bases between them. CDR1 is MNHNS, CDR2 SASEGT, per germline. The CDR3 has 11 amino acids. The CDR3 nucleotides read TGTGCCAGCAGTACGACTAGTGGGAAGTTCTTC. This codes for CASSTTSGKFF.